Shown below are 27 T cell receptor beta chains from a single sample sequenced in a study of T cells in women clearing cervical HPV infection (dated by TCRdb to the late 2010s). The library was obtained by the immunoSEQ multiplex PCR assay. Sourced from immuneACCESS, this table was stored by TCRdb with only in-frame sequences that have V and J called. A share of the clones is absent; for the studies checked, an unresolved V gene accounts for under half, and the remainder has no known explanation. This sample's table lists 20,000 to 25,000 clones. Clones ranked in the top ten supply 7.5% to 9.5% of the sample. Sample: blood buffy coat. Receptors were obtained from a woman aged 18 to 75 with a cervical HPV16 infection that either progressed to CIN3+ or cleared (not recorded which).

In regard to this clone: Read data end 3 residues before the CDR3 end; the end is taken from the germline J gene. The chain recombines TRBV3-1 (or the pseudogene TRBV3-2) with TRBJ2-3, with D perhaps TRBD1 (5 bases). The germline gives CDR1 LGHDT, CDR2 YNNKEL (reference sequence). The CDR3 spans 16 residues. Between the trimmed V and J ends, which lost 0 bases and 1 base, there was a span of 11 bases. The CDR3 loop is CASSQDWGRRTDTQYF. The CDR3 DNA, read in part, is TGTGCCAGCAGCCAAGATTGGGGCCGCCGCACAGATACG.

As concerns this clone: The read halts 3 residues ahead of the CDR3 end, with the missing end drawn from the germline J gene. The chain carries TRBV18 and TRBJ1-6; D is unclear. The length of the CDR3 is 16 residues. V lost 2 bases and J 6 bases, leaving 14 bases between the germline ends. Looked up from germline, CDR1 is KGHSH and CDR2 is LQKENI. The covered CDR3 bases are TGTGCCAGCTCACCAAACAGCTTAACTTCTAATTCACCC. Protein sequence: CASSPNSLTSNSP. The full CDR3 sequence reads CASSPNSLTSNSPLHF.

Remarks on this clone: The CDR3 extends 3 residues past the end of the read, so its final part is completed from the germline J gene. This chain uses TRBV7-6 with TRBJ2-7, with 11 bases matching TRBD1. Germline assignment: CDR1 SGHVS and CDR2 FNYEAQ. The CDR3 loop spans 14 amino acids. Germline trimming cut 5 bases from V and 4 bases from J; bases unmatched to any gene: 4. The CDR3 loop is CASSPGTGGYEQYF. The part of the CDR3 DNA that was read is TGTGCCAGCAGCCCCGGGACAGGGGGTTACGAG.

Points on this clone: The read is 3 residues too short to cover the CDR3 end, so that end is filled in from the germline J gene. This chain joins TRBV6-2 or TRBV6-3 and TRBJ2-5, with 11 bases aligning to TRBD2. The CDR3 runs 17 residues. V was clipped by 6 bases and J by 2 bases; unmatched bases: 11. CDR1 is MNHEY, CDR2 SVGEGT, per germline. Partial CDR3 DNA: TGTGCCAGCAGCCGCAGACTAGCGGGAAAACCTCAAGAGACC. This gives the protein CASSRRLAGKPQET. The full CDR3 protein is CASSRRLAGKPQETQYF.

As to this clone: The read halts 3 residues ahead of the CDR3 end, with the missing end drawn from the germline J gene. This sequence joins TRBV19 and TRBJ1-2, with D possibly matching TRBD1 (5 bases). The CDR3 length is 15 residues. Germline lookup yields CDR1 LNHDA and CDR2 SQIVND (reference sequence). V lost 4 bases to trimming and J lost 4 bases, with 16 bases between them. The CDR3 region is CASSKPQTDLYGYTF. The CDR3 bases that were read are TGTGCCAGTAGTAAACCTCAGACAGATCTCTATGGC.

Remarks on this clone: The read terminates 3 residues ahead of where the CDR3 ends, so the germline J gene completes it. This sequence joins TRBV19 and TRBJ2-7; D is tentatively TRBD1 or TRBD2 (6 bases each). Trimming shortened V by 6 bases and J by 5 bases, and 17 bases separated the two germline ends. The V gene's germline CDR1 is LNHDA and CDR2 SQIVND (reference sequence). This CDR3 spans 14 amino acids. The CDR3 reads CASRDRRGINEQYF. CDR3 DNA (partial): TGTGCCAGTAGGGACCGGAGGGGGATCAACGAG.

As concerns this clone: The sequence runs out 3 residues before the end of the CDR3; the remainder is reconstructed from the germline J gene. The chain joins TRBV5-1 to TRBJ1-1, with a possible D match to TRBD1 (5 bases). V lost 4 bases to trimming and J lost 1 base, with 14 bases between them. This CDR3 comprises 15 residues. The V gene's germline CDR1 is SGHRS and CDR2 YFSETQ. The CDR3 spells CASSGTGTTNTEAFF. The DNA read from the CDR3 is TGCGCCAGCAGCGGTACAGGAACTACGAACACTGAA.

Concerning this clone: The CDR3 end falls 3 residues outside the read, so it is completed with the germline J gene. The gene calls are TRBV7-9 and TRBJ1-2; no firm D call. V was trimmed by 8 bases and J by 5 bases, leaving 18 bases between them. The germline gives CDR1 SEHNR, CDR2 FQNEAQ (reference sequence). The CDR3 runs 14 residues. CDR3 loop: CASARAAAEYGYTF. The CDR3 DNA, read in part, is TGTGCCAGCGCGAGAGCGGCGGCGGAATATGGC.

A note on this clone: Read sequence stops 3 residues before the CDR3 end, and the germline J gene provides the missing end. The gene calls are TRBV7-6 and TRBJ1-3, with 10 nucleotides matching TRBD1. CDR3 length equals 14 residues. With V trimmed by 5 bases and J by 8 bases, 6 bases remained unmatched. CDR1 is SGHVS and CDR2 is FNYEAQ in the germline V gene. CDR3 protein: CASSATGTGDTIYF. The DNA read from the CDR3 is TGTGCCAGCAGCGCCACCGGGACAGGGGACACC. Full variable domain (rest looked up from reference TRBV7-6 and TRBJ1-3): GAGVSQSPRYKVTKRGQDVALRCDPISGHVSLYWYRQALGQGPEFLTYFNYEAQQDKSGLPNDRFSAERPEGSISTLTIQRTEQRDSAMYRCASSATGTGDTIYFGEGSWLTVV.

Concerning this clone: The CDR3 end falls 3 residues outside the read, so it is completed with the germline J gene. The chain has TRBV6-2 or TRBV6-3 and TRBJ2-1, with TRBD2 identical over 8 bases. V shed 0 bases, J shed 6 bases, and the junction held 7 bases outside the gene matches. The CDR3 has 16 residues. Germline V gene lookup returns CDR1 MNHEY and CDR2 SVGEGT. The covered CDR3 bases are TGTGCCAGCAGTTACTCGCGGGGGGCATTAGGCAATGAG. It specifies CASSYSRGALGNE. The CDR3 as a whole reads CASSYSRGALGNEQFF.

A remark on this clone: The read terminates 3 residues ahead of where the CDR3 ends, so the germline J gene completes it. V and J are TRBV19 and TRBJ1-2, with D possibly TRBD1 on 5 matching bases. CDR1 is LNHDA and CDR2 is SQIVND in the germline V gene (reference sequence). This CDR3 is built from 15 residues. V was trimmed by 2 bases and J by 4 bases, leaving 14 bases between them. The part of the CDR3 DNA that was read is TGTGCCAGTAGTATAAGGGCGACCGGGGGCTATGGC. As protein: CASSIRATGGYG. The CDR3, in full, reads CASSIRATGGYGYTF.

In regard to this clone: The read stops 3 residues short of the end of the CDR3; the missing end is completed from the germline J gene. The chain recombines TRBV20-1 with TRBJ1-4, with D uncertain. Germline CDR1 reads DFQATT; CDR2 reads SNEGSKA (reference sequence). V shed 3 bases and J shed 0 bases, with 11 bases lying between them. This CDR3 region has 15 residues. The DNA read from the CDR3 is TGCAGTGCTAGGGTGGAGGGCTCAACTAATGAAAAA. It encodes CSARVEGSTNEK. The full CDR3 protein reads CSARVEGSTNEKLFF.

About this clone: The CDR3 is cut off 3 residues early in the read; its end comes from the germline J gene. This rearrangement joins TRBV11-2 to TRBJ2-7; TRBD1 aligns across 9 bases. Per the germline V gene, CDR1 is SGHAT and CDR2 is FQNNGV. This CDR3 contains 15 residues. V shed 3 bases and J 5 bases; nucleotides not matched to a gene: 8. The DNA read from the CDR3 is TGTGCCAGCAGCTTTGGGACAGGGAGTTTCGACGAG. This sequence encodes CASSFGTGSFDE. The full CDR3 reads CASSFGTGSFDEQYF.

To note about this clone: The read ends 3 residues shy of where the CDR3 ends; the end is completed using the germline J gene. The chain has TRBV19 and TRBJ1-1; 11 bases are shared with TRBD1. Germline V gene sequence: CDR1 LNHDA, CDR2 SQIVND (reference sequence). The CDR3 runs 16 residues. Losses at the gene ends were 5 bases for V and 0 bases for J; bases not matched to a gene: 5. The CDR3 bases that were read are TGTGCCAGTAGTTGGACAGGGGGCACTGTGAACACTGAA. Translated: CASSWTGGTVNTE. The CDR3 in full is CASSWTGGTVNTEAFF.

CDR3 DNA (partial): TGTGCCAGCAGCTACGACCCGGGACTTGGGGTAAATAATGAG. Encoded protein: CASSYDPGLGVNNE. The whole CDR3 reads CASSYDPGLGVNNEQFF. This rearrangement joins TRBV7-3 to TRBJ2-1; tentatively, D is TRBD2 (6 bases). The CDR3 is cut off 3 residues early in the read; its end comes from the germline J gene. The CDR3 loop spans 17 amino acids. V dropped 4 bases and J dropped 7 bases, with 23 bases sitting between them. Germline values: CDR1 SGHTA, CDR2 FQGTGA.

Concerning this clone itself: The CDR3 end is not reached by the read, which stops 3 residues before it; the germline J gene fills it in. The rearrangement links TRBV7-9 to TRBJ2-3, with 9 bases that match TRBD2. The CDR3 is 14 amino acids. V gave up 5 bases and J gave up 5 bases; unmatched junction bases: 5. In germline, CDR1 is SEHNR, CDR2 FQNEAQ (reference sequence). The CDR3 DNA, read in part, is TGTGCCAGCAGCGCGCGGGGGGGCCGAGATACG. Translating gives CASSARGGRDT. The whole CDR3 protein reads CASSARGGRDTQYF.

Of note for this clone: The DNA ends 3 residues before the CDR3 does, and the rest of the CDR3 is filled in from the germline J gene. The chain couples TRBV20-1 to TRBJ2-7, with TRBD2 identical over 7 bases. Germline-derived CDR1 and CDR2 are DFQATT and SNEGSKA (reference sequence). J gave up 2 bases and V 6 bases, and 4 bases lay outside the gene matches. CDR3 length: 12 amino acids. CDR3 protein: CSARTSAYEQYF. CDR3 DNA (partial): TGCAGTGCGAGGACTAGTGCCTACGAG.

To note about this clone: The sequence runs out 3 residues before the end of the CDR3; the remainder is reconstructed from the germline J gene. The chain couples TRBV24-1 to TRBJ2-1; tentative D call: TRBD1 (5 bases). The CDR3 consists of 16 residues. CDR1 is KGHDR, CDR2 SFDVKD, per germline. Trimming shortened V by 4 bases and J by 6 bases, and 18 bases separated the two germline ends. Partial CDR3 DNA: TGTGCCACCAGTGAGCCGGGCAGGGTACAAGGCAATGAG. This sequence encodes CATSEPGRVQGNE. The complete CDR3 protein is CATSEPGRVQGNEQFF.

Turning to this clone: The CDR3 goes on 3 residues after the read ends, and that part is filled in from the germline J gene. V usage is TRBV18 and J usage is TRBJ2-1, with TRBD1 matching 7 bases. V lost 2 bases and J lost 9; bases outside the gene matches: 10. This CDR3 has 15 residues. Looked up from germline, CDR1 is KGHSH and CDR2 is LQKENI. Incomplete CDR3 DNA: TGTGCCAGCTCACCAACAGGGGAGAGTTTCGGTGAG. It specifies CASSPTGESFGE. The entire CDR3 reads CASSPTGESFGEQFF.

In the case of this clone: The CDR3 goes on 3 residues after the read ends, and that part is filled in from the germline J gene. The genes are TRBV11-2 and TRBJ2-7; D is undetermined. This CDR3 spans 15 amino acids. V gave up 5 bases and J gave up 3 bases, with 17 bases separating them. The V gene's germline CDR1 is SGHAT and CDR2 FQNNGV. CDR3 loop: CASSPLPAASYEQYF. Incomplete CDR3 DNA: TGTGCCAGCAGCCCCCTTCCGGCGGCTAGCTACGAG.

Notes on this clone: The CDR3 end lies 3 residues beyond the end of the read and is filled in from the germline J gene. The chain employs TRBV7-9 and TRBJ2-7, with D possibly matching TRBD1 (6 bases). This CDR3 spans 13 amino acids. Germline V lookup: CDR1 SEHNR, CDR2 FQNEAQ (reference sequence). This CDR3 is CSCRWGQAYEQYF. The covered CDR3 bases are TGTTCCTGCAGGTGGGGGCAAGCCTACGAG.

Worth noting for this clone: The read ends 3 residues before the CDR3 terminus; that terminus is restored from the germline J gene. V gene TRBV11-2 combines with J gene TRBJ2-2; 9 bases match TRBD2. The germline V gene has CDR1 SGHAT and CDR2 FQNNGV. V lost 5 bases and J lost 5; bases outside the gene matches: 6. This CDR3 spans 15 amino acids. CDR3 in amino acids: CASSPFTSGTGELFF. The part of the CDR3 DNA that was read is TGTGCCAGCAGCCCCTTTACTAGCGGGACCGGGGAG.

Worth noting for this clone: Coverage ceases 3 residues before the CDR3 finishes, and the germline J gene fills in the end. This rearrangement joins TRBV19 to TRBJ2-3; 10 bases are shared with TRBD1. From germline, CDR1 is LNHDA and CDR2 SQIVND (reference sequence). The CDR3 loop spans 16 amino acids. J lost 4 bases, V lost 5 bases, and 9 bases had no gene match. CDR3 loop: CASSPGDRGLADTQYF. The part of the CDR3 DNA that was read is TGTGCCAGTAGTCCGGGCGACAGGGGGCTGGCAGATACG.

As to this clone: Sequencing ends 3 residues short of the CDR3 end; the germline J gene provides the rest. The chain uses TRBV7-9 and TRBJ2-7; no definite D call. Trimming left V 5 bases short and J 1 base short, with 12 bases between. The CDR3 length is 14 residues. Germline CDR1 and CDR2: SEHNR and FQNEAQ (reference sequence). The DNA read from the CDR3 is TGTGCCAGCAGCCCATCGCAGGCTTCCTACGAG. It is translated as CASSPSQASYE. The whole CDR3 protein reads CASSPSQASYEQYF.

CDR3 DNA, as far as it was read: TGCAGTGCTTGGGGACTAGCGGGGATTAATGAG. This gives the protein CSAWGLAGINE. The whole CDR3 sequence is CSAWGLAGINEQFF. The V and J genes are TRBV20-1 and TRBJ2-1; 13 bases line up with TRBD2. The read stops 3 residues short of the end of the CDR3; the missing end is completed from the germline J gene. V lost 5 bases to trimming and J lost 7 bases; unmatched junction nucleotides: 5. The CDR3 has 14 amino acids. In germline, CDR1 is DFQATT, CDR2 SNEGSKA (reference sequence).

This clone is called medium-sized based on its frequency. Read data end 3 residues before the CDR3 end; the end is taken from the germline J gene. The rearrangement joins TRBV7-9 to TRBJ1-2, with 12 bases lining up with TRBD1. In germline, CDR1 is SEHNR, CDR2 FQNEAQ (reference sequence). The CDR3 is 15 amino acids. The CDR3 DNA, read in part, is TGTGCCAGCAGCTTCGGGACAGGGGGCGATGAGGGC. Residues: CASSFGTGGDEG. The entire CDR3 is CASSFGTGGDEGYTF.

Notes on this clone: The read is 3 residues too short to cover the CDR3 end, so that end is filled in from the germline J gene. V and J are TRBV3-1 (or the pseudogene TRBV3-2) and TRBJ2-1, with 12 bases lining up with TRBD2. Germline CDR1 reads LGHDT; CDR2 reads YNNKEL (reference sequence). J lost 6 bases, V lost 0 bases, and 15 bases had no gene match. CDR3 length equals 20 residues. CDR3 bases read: TGTGCCAGCAGCCAAGATTTTCCCAGGCTAGCGGGGGGGCCTGGCAATGAG. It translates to CASSQDFPRLAGGPGNE. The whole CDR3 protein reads CASSQDFPRLAGGPGNEQFF.